The present TCR beta chain was sequenced within a study of T-cell reconstitution after alpha-beta-depleted transplantation in children. The CDR3 totals 17 residues. Germline values: CDR1 LGHDT, CDR2 YNNKEL (reference sequence). Trimming stripped 0 bases from V and 0 bases from J, with 9 bases between. This clonotype was seen more than once but under ten times. Library preparation (for TCRbeta) was performed with unique molecular identifiers. MiXCR, applied by TCRdb to the PCR reads, yields one record per CDR3 protein. The sample has some 240,000 distinct CDR3 sequences, around 12% seen once. The V and J genes are TRBV3-1 and TRBJ1-6; the D is unclear. This sample comprised PBMCs from the stem cell graft donor, obtained from the stem cell graft. This TCR derives from a human donor who donated a stem cell graft to a child with acute lymphoblastic leukemia. The CDR3 DNA follows: TGTGCCAGCAGCCAAGATGGGATAATCTCCTATAATTCACCCCTCCACTTT. Amino acid sequence: CASSQDGIISYNSPLHF.